The text below deals with one TCR beta chain. The data derive from a study of blood T cell repertoires in COVID-19. With V trimmed by 0 bases and J by 6 bases, 7 bases remained unmatched. CDR3 length: 16 residues. Germline CDR1 SGHRS, CDR2 YFSETQ. The method was immunoSEQ multiplex PCR; TCRdb's version includes in-frame clones alone and lacks a portion of them. The data contain 250,000 to 350,000 clones, 65% to 90% of them singletons. Recovered participants had two consecutive negative NP/OP PCR tests, healthcare professional clearance, or symptom resolution. The chain employs TRBV5-1 and TRBJ1-4; 8 bases are a match to TRBD1. The sequence was obtained from a woman aged 18-29 years who had recovered from COVID-19. Material for sequencing was PBMCs or T cells enriched from blood (not recorded which). CDR3 nucleotide sequence: TGCGCCAGCAGCTTGGCCCCCAGGGGGCTGGATGAAAAACTGTTTTTT. Protein sequence: CASSLAPRGLDEKLFF. The full variable domain, in which reference TRBV5-1 and TRBJ1-4 provide the parts outside the CDR3, is KAGVTQTPRYLIKTRGQQVTLSCSPISGHRSVSWYQQTPGQGLQFLFEYFSETQRNKGNFPGRFSGRQFSNSRSEMNVSTLELGDSALYLCASSLAPRGLDEKLFFGSGTQLSVL.